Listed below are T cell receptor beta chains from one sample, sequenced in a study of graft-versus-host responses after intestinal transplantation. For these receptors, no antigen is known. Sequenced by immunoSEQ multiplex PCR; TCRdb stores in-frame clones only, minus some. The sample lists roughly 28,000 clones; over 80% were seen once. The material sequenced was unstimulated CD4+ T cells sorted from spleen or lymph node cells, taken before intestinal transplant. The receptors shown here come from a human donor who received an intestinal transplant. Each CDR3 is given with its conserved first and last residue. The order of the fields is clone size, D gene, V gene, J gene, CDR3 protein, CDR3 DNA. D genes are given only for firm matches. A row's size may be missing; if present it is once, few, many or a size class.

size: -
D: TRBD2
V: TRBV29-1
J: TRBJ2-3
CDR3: CSAVLAGSTDTQYF
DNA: TGCAGCGCCGTACTAGCGGGGTCCACAGATACGCAGTATTTT

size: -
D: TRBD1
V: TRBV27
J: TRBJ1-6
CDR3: CASKGQGGSPLHF
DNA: TGTGCCAGCAAGGGACAGGGGGGTTCACCCCTCCACTTT

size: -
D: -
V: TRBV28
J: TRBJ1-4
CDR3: CASSLLGEGEKLFF
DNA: TGTGCCAGCAGTCTCCTCGGGGAGGGAGAAAAACTGTTTTTT

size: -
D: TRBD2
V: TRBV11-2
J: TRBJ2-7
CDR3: CASRASGRGYEQYF
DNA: TGTGCCAGCAGAGCTAGCGGGAGAGGCTACGAGCAGTACTTC

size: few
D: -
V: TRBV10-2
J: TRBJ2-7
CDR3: CASRDTYEQYF
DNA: TGCGCCAGCAGGGACACCTACGAGCAGTACTTC

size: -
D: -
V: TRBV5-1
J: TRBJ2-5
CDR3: CASSDRPGRRETQYF
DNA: TGCGCCAGCAGCGATCGGCCAGGGAGGAGAGAGACCCAGTACTTC

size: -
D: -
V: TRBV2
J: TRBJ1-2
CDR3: CASSEAGLNYGYTF
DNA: TGTGCCAGCAGTGAAGCGGGCCTTAACTATGGCTACACCTTC

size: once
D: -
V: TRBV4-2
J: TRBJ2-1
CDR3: CASSQDQGEFYNEQFF
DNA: TGTGCCAGCAGCCAAGATCAAGGGGAGTTTTACAATGAGCAGTTCTTC

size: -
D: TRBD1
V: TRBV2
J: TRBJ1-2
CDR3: CASSGTGNYGYTF
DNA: TGTGCCAGCAGTGGGACAGGAAACTATGGCTACACCTTC

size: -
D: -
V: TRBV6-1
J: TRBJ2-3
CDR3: CASSVDEVPDTQYF
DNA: TGTGCCAGCAGTGTCGACGAGGTTCCAGATACGCAGTATTTT

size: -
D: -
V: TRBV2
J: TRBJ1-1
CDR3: CASTEEGRDTEAFF
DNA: TGTGCCAGCACCGAGGAGGGGAGGGACACTGAAGCTTTCTTT

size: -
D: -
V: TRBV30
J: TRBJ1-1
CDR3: CAWSVQGNTEAFF
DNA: TGTGCCTGGAGTGTACAGGGGAACACTGAAGCTTTCTTT

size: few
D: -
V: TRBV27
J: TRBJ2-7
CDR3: CASSSHPGGYEQYF
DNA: TGTGCCAGCAGTTCCCACCCAGGGGGGTACGAGCAGTACTTC

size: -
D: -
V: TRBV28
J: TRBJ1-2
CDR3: CASMGAEGYTF
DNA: TGTGCCAGCATGGGGGCGGAAGGCTACACCTTC

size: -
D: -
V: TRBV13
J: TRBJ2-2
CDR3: CASRLGWSGVGELFF
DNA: TGTGCCAGCAGACTAGGGTGGTCAGGAGTCGGGGAGCTGTTTTTT

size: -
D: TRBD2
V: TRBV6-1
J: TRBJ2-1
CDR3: CASSDPGGRWDNEQFF
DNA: TGTGCCAGCAGTGATCCGGGGGGGCGGTGGGACAATGAGCAGTTCTTC

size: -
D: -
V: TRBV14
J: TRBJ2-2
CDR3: CASSQEGTFRQLFF
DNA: TGTGCCAGCAGCCAAGAAGGGACTTTCCGTCAGCTGTTTTTT

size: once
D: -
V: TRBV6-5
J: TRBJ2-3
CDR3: CASSYSGTSSTDTQYF
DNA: TGTGCCAGCAGTTACTCCGGGACGTCTAGCACAGATACGCAGTATTTT

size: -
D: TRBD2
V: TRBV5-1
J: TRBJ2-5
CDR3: CASSVGTSGAQETQYF
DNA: TGCGCCAGCAGCGTCGGGACTAGCGGAGCTCAAGAGACCCAGTACTTC

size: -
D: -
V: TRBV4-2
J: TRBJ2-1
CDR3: CASSQDPGPNNEQFF
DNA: TGTGCCAGCAGCCAAGATCCCGGGCCGAACAATGAGCAGTTCTTC

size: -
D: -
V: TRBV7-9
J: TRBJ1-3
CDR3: CASSKPTKGSGNTIYF
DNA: TGTGCCAGCAGCAAACCGACCAAGGGCTCTGGAAACACCATATATTTT

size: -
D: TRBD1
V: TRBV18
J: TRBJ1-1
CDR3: CASSPLGTGGSDTEAFF
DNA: TGTGCCAGCTCACCCCTTGGGACAGGTGGTTCGGACACTGAAGCTTTCTTT

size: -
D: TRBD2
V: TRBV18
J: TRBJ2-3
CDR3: CASSPSGKGTDTQYF
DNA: TGTGCCAGCTCACCAAGCGGGAAGGGTACAGATACGCAGTATTTT

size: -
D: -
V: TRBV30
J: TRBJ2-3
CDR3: CAWRGPGTDTQYF
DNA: TGTGCCTGGAGAGGGCCTGGCACAGATACGCAGTATTTT

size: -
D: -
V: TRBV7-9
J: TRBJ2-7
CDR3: CASRSTHEQYF
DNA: TGTGCCAGCAGATCCACACACGAGCAGTACTTC

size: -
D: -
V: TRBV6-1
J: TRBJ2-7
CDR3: CASSERGSSYEQYF
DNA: TGTGCCAGCAGTGAAAGGGGGTCCTCCTACGAGCAGTACTTC

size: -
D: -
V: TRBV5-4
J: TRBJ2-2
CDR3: CAIYREPDGELFF
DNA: TGTGCCATATACAGGGAGCCGGACGGGGAGCTGTTTTTT

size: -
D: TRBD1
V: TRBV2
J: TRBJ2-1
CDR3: CASRDRDLGEQFF
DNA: TGTGCCAGTCGGGACAGGGACTTAGGTGAGCAGTTCTTC

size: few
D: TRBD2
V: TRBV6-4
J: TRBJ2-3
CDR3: CASSETGGGDTQYF
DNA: TGTGCCAGCAGTGAAACCGGCGGGGGGGATACGCAGTATTTT

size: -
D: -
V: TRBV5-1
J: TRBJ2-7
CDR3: CASSASSYSYEQYF
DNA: TGCGCCAGCAGCGCGAGCTCTTACTCCTACGAGCAGTACTTC

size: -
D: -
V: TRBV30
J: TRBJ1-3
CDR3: CAWSRAPSSGNTIYF
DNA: TGTGCCTGGAGTAGGGCCCCGAGCTCTGGAAACACCATATATTTT

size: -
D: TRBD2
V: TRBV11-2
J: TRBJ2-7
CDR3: CASSKGLDGYEQYF
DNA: TGTGCCAGCAGCAAAGGACTAGACGGCTACGAGCAGTACTTC

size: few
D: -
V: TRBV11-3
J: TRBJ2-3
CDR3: CASSSTPRGAQYF
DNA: TGTGCCAGCAGCTCCACCCCTAGGGGGGCGCAGTATTTT

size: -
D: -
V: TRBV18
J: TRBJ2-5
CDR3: CASSPPLAAADETQYF
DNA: TGTGCCAGCTCACCACCGTTAGCGGCGGCGGACGAGACCCAGTACTTC

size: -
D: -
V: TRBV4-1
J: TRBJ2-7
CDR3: CASSQDRYYEQYF
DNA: TGCGCCAGCAGCCAGGACAGATACTACGAGCAGTACTTC

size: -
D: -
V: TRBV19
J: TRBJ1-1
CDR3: CASSRQLLDTEAFF
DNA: TGTGCCAGTAGTAGGCAGTTGCTTGACACTGAAGCTTTCTTT

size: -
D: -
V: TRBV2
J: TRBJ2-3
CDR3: CASRDNTDTQYF
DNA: TGTGCCAGCAGGGACAACACAGATACGCAGTATTTT

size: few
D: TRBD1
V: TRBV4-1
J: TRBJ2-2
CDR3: CASSQTGGRGGELFF
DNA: TGCGCCAGCAGCCAAACAGGGGGTCGGGGCGGGGAGCTGTTTTTT

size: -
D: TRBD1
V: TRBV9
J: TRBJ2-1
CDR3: CASSPPGQGNYNEQFF
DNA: TGTGCCAGCAGCCCTCCGGGACAGGGAAACTACAATGAGCAGTTCTTC

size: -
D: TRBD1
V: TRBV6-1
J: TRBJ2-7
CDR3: CASRRDRGREQYF
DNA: TGTGCCAGCAGGAGGGACAGGGGGCGCGAGCAGTACTTC

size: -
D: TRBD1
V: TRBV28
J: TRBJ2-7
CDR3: CASSLLTIRDRGELGQYF
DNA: TGTGCCAGCAGTCTCCTAACCATAAGGGACAGGGGGGAATTAGGGCAGTACTTC

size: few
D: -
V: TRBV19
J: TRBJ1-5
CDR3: CASSIEGGLSNQPQHF
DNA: TGTGCCAGTAGTATAGAAGGAGGCTTGAGCAATCAGCCCCAGCATTTT

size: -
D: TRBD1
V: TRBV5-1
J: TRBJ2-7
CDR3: CASSSARDRAHEQYF
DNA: TGCGCCAGCAGCTCCGCCCGGGACAGGGCCCACGAGCAGTACTTC

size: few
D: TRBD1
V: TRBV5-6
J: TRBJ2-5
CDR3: CASSLGQGNRETQYF
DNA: TGTGCCAGCAGCTTGGGACAGGGTAATAGGGAGACCCAGTACTTC

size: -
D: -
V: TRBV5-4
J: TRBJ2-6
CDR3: CASQIHVPDKGRANVLTF
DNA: TGTGCCAGCCAAATACACGTACCAGACAAAGGTCGGGCCAACGTCCTGACTTTC

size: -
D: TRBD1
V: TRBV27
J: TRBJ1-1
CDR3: CASSPSRTGGRTEAFF
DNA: TGTGCCAGCAGTCCAAGCCGGACAGGGGGGCGAACTGAAGCTTTCTTT

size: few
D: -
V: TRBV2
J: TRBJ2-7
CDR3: CASSYDRMSYEQYF
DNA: TGTGCCAGCAGTTACGACAGGATGAGCTACGAGCAGTACTTC

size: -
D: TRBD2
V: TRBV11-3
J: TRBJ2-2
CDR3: CASSLGRLADPYTGELFF
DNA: TGTGCCAGCAGCTTAGGTAGACTAGCGGATCCCTACACCGGGGAGCTGTTTTTT

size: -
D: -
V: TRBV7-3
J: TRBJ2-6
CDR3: CASSFTSGANVLTF
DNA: TGTGCCAGCAGTTTTACGTCTGGGGCCAACGTCCTGACTTTC

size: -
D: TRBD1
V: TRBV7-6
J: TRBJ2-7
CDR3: CANPGQLLSYEQYF
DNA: TGTGCCAACCCGGGACAGCTACTCTCCTACGAGCAGTACTTC

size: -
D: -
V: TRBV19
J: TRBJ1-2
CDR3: CASTFFSSWAQKDNYGYTF
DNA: TGTGCCAGTACTTTTTTTTCTAGTTGGGCGCAGAAGGATAACTATGGCTACACCTTC

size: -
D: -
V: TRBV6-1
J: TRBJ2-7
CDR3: CASNSQRSYEQYF
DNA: TGTGCCAGCAACTCCCAGCGGTCGTACGAGCAGTACTTC

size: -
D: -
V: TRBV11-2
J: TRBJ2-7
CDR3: CASSFGRYEQYF
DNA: TGTGCCAGCAGCTTCGGGCGCTACGAGCAGTACTTC

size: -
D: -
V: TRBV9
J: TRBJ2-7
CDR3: CASSPSEISASYYEQYF
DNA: TGTGCCAGCAGCCCTTCCGAGATCAGCGCCTCCTACTACGAGCAGTACTTC

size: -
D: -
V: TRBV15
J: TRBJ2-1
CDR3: CATSRGRRGHYNEQFF
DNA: TGTGCCACCAGCAGAGGTAGGAGGGGACACTACAATGAGCAGTTCTTC

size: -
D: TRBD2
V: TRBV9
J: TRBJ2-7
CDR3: CASSVDGTSAYEQYF
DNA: TGTGCCAGCAGCGTAGATGGGACTAGCGCATACGAGCAGTACTTC

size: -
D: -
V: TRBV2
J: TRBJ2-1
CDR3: CASSPRAFYNEQFF
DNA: TGTGCCAGCAGCCCCCGGGCCTTTTACAATGAGCAGTTCTTC

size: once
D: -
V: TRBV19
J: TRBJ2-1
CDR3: CASSLLEYRGNEQFF
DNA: TGTGCCAGTAGCCTCCTGGAATACCGAGGGAATGAGCAGTTCTTC